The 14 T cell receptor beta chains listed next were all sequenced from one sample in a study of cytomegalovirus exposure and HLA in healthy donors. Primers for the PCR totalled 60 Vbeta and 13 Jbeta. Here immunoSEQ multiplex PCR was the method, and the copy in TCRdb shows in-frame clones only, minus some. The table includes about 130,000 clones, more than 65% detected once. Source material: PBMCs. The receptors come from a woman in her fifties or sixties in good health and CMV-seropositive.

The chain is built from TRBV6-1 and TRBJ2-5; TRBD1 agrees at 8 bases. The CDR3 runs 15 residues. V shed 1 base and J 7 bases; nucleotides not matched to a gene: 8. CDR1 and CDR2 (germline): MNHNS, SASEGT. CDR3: CASSEGVGQARTQYF. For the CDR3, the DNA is TGTGCCAGCAGTGAAGGTGTGGGACAGGCCCGGACCCAGTACTTC.

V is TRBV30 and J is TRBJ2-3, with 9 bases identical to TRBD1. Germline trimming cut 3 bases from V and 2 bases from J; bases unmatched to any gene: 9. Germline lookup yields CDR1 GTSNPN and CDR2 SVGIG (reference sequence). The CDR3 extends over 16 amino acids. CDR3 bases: TGTGCCTGGAGAACTGGGACAGGGAAGAACACAGATACGCAGTATTTT. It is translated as CAWRTGTGKNTDTQYF.

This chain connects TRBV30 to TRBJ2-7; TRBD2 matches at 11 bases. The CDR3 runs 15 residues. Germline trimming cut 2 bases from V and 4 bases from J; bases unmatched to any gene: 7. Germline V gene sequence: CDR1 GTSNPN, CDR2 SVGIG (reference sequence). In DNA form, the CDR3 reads TGTGCCTGGAGTTTAACTAGCGGGAGCTTGTACGAGCAGTACTTC. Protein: CAWSLTSGSLYEQYF.

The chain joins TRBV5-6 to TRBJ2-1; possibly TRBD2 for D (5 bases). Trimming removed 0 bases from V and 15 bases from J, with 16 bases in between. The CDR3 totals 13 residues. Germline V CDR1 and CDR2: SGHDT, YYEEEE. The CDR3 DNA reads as TGTGCCAGCAGCTTGGGCAGTCAAAACGAGGGGTTCTTC. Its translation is CASSLGSQNEGFF.

The CDR3 DNA sequence: TGTGCCAGCAATGAGGGGGGGGGCGTGGGTGGCTACACCTTC. It specifies CASNEGGGVGGYTF. The chain is built from TRBV6-5 and TRBJ1-2; a possible D gene is TRBD1 (6 bases). Trimming cost V 7 bases and J 7 bases, with 19 bases left between them. The CDR3 runs 14 residues. The V gene's germline CDR1 is MNHEY and CDR2 SVGAGI.

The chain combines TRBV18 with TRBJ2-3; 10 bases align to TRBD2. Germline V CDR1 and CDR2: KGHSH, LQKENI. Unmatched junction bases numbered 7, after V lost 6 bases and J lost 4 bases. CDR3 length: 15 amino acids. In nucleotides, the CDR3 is TGTGCCAGCTCTCCCCCCCTAGCGGGAGCAGATACGCAGTATTTT. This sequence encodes CASSPPLAGADTQYF.

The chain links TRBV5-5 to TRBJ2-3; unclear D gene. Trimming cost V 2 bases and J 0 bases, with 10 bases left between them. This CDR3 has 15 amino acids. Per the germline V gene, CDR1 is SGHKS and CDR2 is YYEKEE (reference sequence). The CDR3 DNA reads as TGTGCCAGCAGCTTATCCCGACTTAGCACAGATACGCAGTATTTT. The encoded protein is CASSLSRLSTDTQYF.

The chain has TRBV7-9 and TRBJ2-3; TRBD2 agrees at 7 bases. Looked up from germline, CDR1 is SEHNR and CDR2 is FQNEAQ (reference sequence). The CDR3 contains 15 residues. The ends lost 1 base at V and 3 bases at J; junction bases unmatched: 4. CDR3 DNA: TGTGCCAGCAGCTTAGTTGGACTAGATACAGATACGCAGTATTTT. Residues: CASSLVGLDTDTQYF.

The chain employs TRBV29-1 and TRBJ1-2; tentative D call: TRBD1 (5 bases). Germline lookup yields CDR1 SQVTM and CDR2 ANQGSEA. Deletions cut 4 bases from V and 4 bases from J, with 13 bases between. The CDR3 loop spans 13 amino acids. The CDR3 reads CSVGAGMSYGYTF. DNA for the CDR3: TGCAGCGTTGGTGCAGGGATGAGCTATGGCTACACCTTC.

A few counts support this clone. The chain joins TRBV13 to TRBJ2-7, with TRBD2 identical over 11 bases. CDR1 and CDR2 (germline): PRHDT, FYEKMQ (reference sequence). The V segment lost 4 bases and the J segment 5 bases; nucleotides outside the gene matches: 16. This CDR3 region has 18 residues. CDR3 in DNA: TGTGCCAGCAGCTCCTCCCCCCAACTAGCGGGAGCACTCGACGAGCAGTACTTC. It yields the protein CASSSSPQLAGALDEQYF.

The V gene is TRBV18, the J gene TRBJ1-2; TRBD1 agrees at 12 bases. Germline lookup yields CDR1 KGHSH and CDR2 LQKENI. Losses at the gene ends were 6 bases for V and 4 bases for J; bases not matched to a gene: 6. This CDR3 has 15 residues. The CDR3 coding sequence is TGTGCCAGCTCCTCCGGGACAGGGGGCTTCTATGGCTACACCTTC. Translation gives CASSSGTGGFYGYTF.

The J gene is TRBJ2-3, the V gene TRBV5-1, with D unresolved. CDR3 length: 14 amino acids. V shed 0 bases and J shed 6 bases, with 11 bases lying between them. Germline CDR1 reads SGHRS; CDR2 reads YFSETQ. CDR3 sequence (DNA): TGCGCCAGCAGCTTGGAGTGGGCAAGGGATACGCAGTATTTT. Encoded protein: CASSLEWARDTQYF.

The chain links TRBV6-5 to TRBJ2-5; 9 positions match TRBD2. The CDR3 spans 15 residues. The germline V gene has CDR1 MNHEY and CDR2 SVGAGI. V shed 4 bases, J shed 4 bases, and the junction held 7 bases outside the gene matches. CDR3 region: CASSLVLAGLETQYF. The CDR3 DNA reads TGTGCCAGCAGTTTAGTCCTAGCGGGGCTAGAGACCCAGTACTTC.

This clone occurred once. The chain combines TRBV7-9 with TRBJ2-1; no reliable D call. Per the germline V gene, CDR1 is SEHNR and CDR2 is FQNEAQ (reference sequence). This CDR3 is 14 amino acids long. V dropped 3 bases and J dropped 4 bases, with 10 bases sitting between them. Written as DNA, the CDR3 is TGTGCCAGCAGCTTGGTGGAGTTATACAATGAGCAGTTCTTC. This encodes CASSLVELYNEQFF.